What follows are 25 T cell receptor beta chains derived from one specimen sequenced in a study of blood T cell repertoires in COVID-19. Some clones are missing from TCRdb's copy, which holds only in-frame ones; the method was immunoSEQ multiplex PCR. The repertoire holds about 250,000 clones, with around 83% as singletons. Material: peripheral blood. The receptor set was obtained from a man aged 80 or over with acute or convalescent COVID-19.

This clone was detected a few times. This chain joins TRBV2 and TRBJ2-1, with 9 nucleotides matching TRBD2. V shed 8 bases and J 10 bases; nucleotides not matched to a gene: 9. CDR1 is SNHLY and CDR2 is FYNNEI in the germline V gene. CDR3 length: 13 amino acids. Here the CDR3 reads CASLFGSGSEQFF. The CDR3, as DNA: TGTGCCAGCCTCTTTGGTAGCGGGAGCGAGCAGTTCTTC.

The gene calls are TRBV5-6 and TRBJ1-1; D remains unclear. The germline V gene has CDR1 SGHDT and CDR2 YYEEEE. There are 15 residues in the CDR3. The germline V and J ends were trimmed by 5 bases and 0 bases, with 14 bases remaining between them. The CDR3 coding sequence is TGTGCCAGCAGGATGGACTTAGCCATGAACACTGAAGCTTTCTTT. This gives the protein CASRMDLAMNTEAFF.

V and J are TRBV7-9 and TRBJ1-4; weak D call: TRBD1 (6 bases). CDR1 and CDR2 (germline): SEHNR, FQNEAQ (reference sequence). The CDR3 contains 14 residues. The V end lost 2 bases, the J end lost 7 bases, and 11 bases lay between the germline ends. The CDR3: CASSLRGAREKLFF. The CDR3 bases are TGTGCCAGCAGCTTACGGGGGGCGCGTGAAAAACTGTTTTTT.

The rearrangement uses TRBV5-1 and TRBJ2-6; 7 bases match TRBD1. The CDR3 sequence is 17 residues long. V was clipped by 0 bases and J by 0 bases; unmatched bases: 3. In germline, CDR1 is SGHRS, CDR2 YFSETQ. Written as DNA, the CDR3 is TGCGCCAGCAGCTTGGGGGGGACAGACTCTGGGGCCAACGTCCTGACTTTC. It is translated as CASSLGGTDSGANVLTF.

The table lists this clone with a count of one. The V call is TRBV19, the J call TRBJ1-3; no firm D call. Germline V CDR1 and CDR2: LNHDA, SQIVND (reference sequence). The V gene lost 3 bases and the J gene lost 3 bases, with 12 bases spanning the gap. This CDR3 is built from 15 residues. CDR3 bases: TGTGCCAGTAGTATCGGACTTGCGGATGGAAACACCATATATTTT. Its translation: CASSIGLADGNTIYF.

The J gene is TRBJ2-7, the V gene TRBV5-1, with 7 bases matching TRBD2. Trimming took 4 bases from V and 4 from J; bases not matched to a gene: 14. Germline CDR1 SGHRS, CDR2 YFSETQ. The CDR3 has 16 residues. The CDR3 here is CASSPQGGSNLYEQYF. CDR3 DNA: TGCGCCAGCAGCCCTCAGGGAGGGTCGAACCTTTACGAGCAGTACTTC.

The chain has TRBV15 and TRBJ2-7, with TRBD1 matching over 9 bases. Germline CDR1 reads LNHNV; CDR2 reads YYDKDF (reference sequence). The CDR3 sequence is 15 residues long. Trimming cost V 0 bases and J 5 bases; bases outside gene matches: 5. DNA for the CDR3: TGTGCCACCAGCAGAGATTGGACAGGGGCCCACGAGCAGTACTTC. Translating gives CATSRDWTGAHEQYF.

This clone was counted only a few times. The genes are TRBV28 and TRBJ1-3; D is undetermined. V was pared by 5 bases and J by 0 bases, with 8 bases between. Germline lookup yields CDR1 MDHEN and CDR2 SYDVKM. The CDR3 runs 14 residues. CDR3 residues: CASSPADSGNTIYF. The CDR3, as DNA: TGTGCCAGCAGTCCGGCGGACTCTGGAAACACCATATATTTT. The full variable domain, rest sourced from reference TRBV28 and TRBJ1-3, is DVKVTQSSRYLVKRTGEKVFLECVQDMDHENMFWYRQDPGLGLRLIYFSYDVKMKEKGDIPEGYSVSREKKERFSLILESASTNQTSMYLCASSPADSGNTIYFGEGSWLTVV.

This rearrangement joins TRBV19 to TRBJ2-1, with 8 bases that match TRBD1. Germline loops: CDR1 LNHDA, CDR2 SQIVND (reference sequence). Trimming took 5 bases from V and 7 from J; bases not matched to a gene: 7. CDR3 size: 14 residues. The DNA for the CDR3 is TGTGCCAGTAGTCCACGGGACAGGTCAAATGAGCAGTTCTTC. This translates into CASSPRDRSNEQFF.

The chain joins TRBV20-1 to TRBJ2-1; a possible D gene is TRBD2 (6 bases). Germline CDR1 is DFQATT and CDR2 is SNEGSKA (reference sequence). The V end was cut by 3 bases, the J end by 6 bases, with 15 bases between. CDR3 length equals 14 residues. Here the CDR3 DNA reads TGCAGTGCTAGTGGCGGGATGGGCGGCAATGAGCAGTTCTTC. It specifies CSASGGMGGNEQFF.

The chain links TRBV28 to TRBJ2-2; possible D gene TRBD2, 6 bases. Looked up from germline, CDR1 is MDHEN and CDR2 is SYDVKM. V was cut by 6 bases and J by 2 bases, with 10 bases left in between. The CDR3 runs to 14 residues. The CDR3 sequence: CASSLGLNTGELFF. The DNA of the CDR3 is TGTGCCAGCAGCCTGGGACTTAACACCGGGGAGCTGTTTTTT.

This chain links TRBV15 with TRBJ2-5, with 7 bases matching TRBD1. The CDR3 consists of 15 residues. CDR1 is LNHNV, CDR2 YYDKDF, per germline (reference sequence). The ends lost 1 base at V and 5 bases at J; junction bases unmatched: 7. The CDR3 spells CATSRVPGTAETQYF. DNA of the CDR3: TGTGCCACCAGCAGAGTCCCCGGGACAGCGGAGACCCAGTACTTC.

The chain is built from TRBV3-1 (or the pseudogene TRBV3-2) and TRBJ1-3; D is unresolved. The V gene's germline CDR1 is LGHDT and CDR2 YNNKEL (reference sequence). There are 13 residues in the CDR3. V shed 0 bases and J shed 4 bases, with 4 bases lying between them. CDR3 nucleotides: TGTGCCAGCAGCCAAGATGGCGGAAACACCATATATTTT. As protein: CASSQDGGNTIYF.

This clone came up once. This rearrangement joins TRBV6-5 to TRBJ1-5, with TRBD1 identical over 11 bases. This CDR3 has 13 residues. After removal of 8 bases from V and 5 bases from J, the junction contained 2 bases not matched to a gene. In germline, CDR1 is MNHEY, CDR2 SVGAGI. The chain's CDR3 is CASEDRGHQPQHF. The CDR3 DNA is TGTGCCAGCGAGGACAGGGGGCATCAGCCCCAGCATTTT.

Turning to this clone: This sample includes further DNA sequences coding for the same CDR3. The V and J genes are TRBV29-1 and TRBJ2-3, with 7 positions matching TRBD1. CDR3 size: 12 residues. With 5 bases clipped from V and 1 base from J, the junction kept 0 bases outside the gene matches. Germline V gene sequence: CDR1 SQVTM, CDR2 ANQGSEA. CDR3: CSVTGGTDTQYF. For the CDR3, the DNA is TGCAGCGTTACAGGGGGCACAGATACGCAGTATTTT.

The rearrangement uses TRBV6-5 and TRBJ1-5; D is perhaps TRBD1 (5 bases). This CDR3 is 13 amino acids long. CDR1 MNHEY and CDR2 SVGAGI come from the germline V gene. Trimming took off 4 bases at V and 6 bases at J, with 10 bases between the two ends. The CDR3 region is CASSSGRVQPQHF. CDR3 DNA: TGTGCCAGCAGTTCTGGCAGGGTTCAGCCCCAGCATTTT.

This chain joins TRBV7-9 and TRBJ1-2; D unclear. The CDR3 length is 17 residues. CDR1 is SEHNR, CDR2 FQNEAQ, per germline (reference sequence). V was clipped by 4 bases and J by 5 bases, with 23 bases between them. The DNA of the CDR3 is TGTGCCAGCAGCTCCCTCCAGATTCCCAACAAGAATTATGGCTACACCTTC. Amino acid sequence: CASSSLQIPNKNYGYTF.

The V gene is TRBV11-2, the J gene TRBJ2-7; D ambiguous. The V end lost 5 bases, the J end lost 5 bases, and 16 bases lay between the germline ends. The CDR3 length is 14 residues. The germline V gene encodes CDR1 SGHAT and CDR2 FQNNGV. The CDR3 is CASSVFTVQNEQYF. The CDR3 region has the DNA TGTGCCAGCAGCGTCTTCACGGTGCAAAACGAGCAGTACTTC.

The chain couples TRBV7-2 to TRBJ2-7, with D possibly matching TRBD2 (6 bases). The ends were cut back, 1 base at V and 0 bases at J, with 13 bases in the middle. The CDR3 totals 16 residues. CDR1 and CDR2 (germline): SGHTA, FQGNSA. The CDR3, as DNA: TGTGCCAGCAGCTTAGGGTCCGGCGGGGTCTCCTACGAGCAGTACTTC. This sequence encodes CASSLGSGGVSYEQYF. The whole variable domain, remainder taken from reference TRBV7-2 and TRBJ2-7, is GAGVSQSPSNKVTEKGKDVELRCDPISGHTALYWYRQSLGQGLEFLIYFQGNSAPDKSGLPSDRFSAERTGGSVSTLTIQRTQQEDSAVYLCASSLGSGGVSYEQYFGPGTRLTVT.

Worth noting for this clone: This same CDR3 is encoded by further DNA sequences in the sample. The CDR3 region is CASSTQGSNQPQHF. The CDR3 region has the DNA TGTGCCAGTAGTACACAGGGCAGCAATCAGCCCCAGCATTTT. The chain recombines TRBV19 with TRBJ1-5; maybe TRBD1 (6 bases). This CDR3 contains 14 residues. The V end lost 4 bases, the J end lost 1 base, and 8 bases lay between the germline ends. Germline lookup yields CDR1 LNHDA and CDR2 SQIVND (reference sequence).

This rearrangement joins TRBV5-1 to TRBJ1-2, with D tentatively TRBD1 (5 bases). There are 17 residues in the CDR3. V lost 4 bases and J lost 2, with 21 bases in between. The germline CDR1 and CDR2 sequences are SGHRS and YFSETQ. The CDR3 DNA sequence: TGCGCCAGCAGCACCTCACCTGTGGGGCCGACGAACTATGGCTACACCTTC. This gives the protein CASSTSPVGPTNYGYTF.

This clone has only one observation. One end of the junction does not line up with germline, which may come from a read error. The rearrangement links TRBV6-5 to TRBJ1-2; 8 bases agree with TRBD1. This CDR3 is built from 13 residues. In germline, CDR1 is MNHEY, CDR2 SVGAGI. This chain's CDR3 is CASSYFNQGARAF. In DNA form, the CDR3 reads TGTGCCAGCAGTTACTTCAACCAGGGGGCGAGGGCCTTC.

As regards this clone: Other nucleotide sequences from this sample produce the same CDR3. The J gene is TRBJ2-5, the V gene TRBV9, with 11 bases fitting TRBD2. Germline trimming cut 0 bases from V and 2 bases from J; bases unmatched to any gene: 6. Germline V lookup: CDR1 SGDLS, CDR2 YYNGEE. The length of the CDR3 is 17 residues. The CDR3 coding sequence is TGTGCCAGCAGCGTAGCCCCCCTAGCGGGGGGACAAGAGACCCAGTACTTC. It encodes CASSVAPLAGGQETQYF.

This chain links TRBV27 with TRBJ2-7, with a possible D match to TRBD2 (6 bases). The CDR3 is made up of 14 amino acids. Trimming removed 5 bases from V and 2 bases from J, with 13 bases in between. In germline, CDR1 is MNHEY, CDR2 SMNVEV (reference sequence). The CDR3 DNA is TGTGCCAGCAGTCCGGGACTTAGAACCTACGAGCAGTACTTC. Its protein is CASSPGLRTYEQYF.

The V gene is TRBV21-1, the J gene TRBJ2-7; TRBD1, the D gene given by the table, was not confirmed from the DNA. TRBV21-1 is an annotated pseudogene. This CDR3 region has 12 residues. The CDR3: CASSTDTYEQYF. As DNA, the CDR3 is TGTGCCAGCAGTACAGATACCTACGAGCAGTACTTC.